The 14 T cell receptor beta chains given below trace back to one sample, sequenced in a study of cytomegalovirus exposure and HLA in healthy donors. PCR involved 60 Vbeta and 13 Jbeta primers. Measured with immunoSEQ multiplex PCR; TCRdb has only the in-frame clones, and not every one. The sample includes 150,000 or so clones, roughly 68% of them seen just once. Sequencing was performed on PBMCs. The receptors here all came from a man between 25 and 39 years old in good health and CMV-seropositive.

The chain employs TRBV7-9 and TRBJ1-5; 7 nucleotides match TRBD1. The CDR3 runs to 15 residues. The germline CDR1 and CDR2 sequences are SEHNR and FQNEAQ (reference sequence). The trim removed 5 bases at V and 4 bases at J, leaving 8 bases unmatched. CDR3 sequence (DNA): TGTGCCAGCAGCGCCCATACAGGGGTAAATCAGCCCCAGCATTTT. Its protein product is CASSAHTGVNQPQHF.

This clone has more than one count but fewer than ten. V is TRBV10-3 and J is TRBJ2-7; 11 bases fit TRBD2. Germline CDR1 and CDR2: ENHRY and SYGVKD. V was clipped by 4 bases and J by 2 bases; unmatched bases: 4. CDR3 length equals 15 residues. CDR3 in DNA: TGTGCCATCAGTGGGGGGACTAGCGGTGCCTACGAGCAGTACTTC. It is translated as CAISGGTSGAYEQYF.

This clone has a handful of counts. The chain uses TRBV12-5 and TRBJ2-7; D is possibly TRBD2 (5 bases). This CDR3 has 18 amino acids. Trimming cost V 0 bases and J 0 bases, with 18 bases left between them. The germline V gene encodes CDR1 LGHNT and CDR2 FRNRAP. The CDR3 coding sequence is TGTGCTAGTGGTTTGGTACTATTTGGAGCGGAGAGCTCCTACGAGCAGTACTTC. Translating it yields CASGLVLFGAESSYEQYF.

The CDR3 bases are TGTGCCAGCTCACCTCAAAGGACAGATACAGATACGCAGTATTTT. It codes for CASSPQRTDTDTQYF. The chain joins TRBV18 to TRBJ2-3, with D possibly TRBD1 on 6 matching bases. The CDR3 length is 15 residues. V was trimmed by 3 bases and J by 3 bases, leaving 13 bases between them. Germline-derived CDR1 and CDR2 are KGHSH and LQKENI.

The chain couples TRBV19 to TRBJ2-1; TRBD1 is a possible D gene (5 bases). The CDR3 totals 17 residues. Trimming took off 0 bases at V and 0 bases at J, with 12 bases between the two ends. Germline V gene sequence: CDR1 LNHDA, CDR2 SQIVND (reference sequence). The CDR3 here is CASSIDPDRDSYNEQFF. CDR3 bases: TGTGCCAGTAGTATAGACCCTGACAGAGACTCCTACAATGAGCAGTTCTTC.

This chain links TRBV30 with TRBJ1-6; TRBD1 matches at 10 bases. Trimming cost V 0 bases and J 7 bases; bases outside gene matches: 3. This CDR3 has 15 residues. Germline CDR1 GTSNPN, CDR2 SVGIG (reference sequence). DNA of the CDR3: TGTGCCTGGAGTGTAGGACAGGGGGAGAATTCACCCCTCCACTTT. Its translation is CAWSVGQGENSPLHF. Full variable domain (rest looked up from reference TRBV30 and TRBJ1-6): SQTIHQWPATLVQPVGSPLSLECTVEGTSNPNLYWYRQAAGRGLQLLFYSVGIGQISSEVPQNLSASRPQDRQFILSSKKLLLSDSGFYLCAWSVGQGENSPLHFGNGTRLTVT.

This rearrangement joins TRBV4-2 to TRBJ1-2; D unresolved. Trimming took off 1 base at V and 5 bases at J, with 11 bases between the two ends. In germline, CDR1 is LGHNA, CDR2 YNFKEQ. The CDR3 spans 14 residues. The CDR3 here is CASSQVEREYGYTF. CDR3 DNA sequence: TGTGCCAGCAGCCAAGTTGAACGGGAATATGGCTACACCTTC.

The chain employs TRBV4-1 and TRBJ1-2; D unresolved. Trimming took off 2 bases at V and 4 bases at J, with 17 bases between the two ends. The CDR3 length is 16 residues. CDR1 is MGHRA and CDR2 is YSYEKL in the germline V gene. CDR3: CASSQLTGIQIYGYTF. CDR3 in DNA: TGCGCCAGCAGCCAATTAACCGGGATCCAGATCTATGGCTACACCTTC.

There are a few counts of this clone. The chain recombines TRBV7-6 with TRBJ2-7, with 7 nucleotides matching TRBD1. Germline V CDR1 and CDR2: SGHVS, FNYEAQ. Germline trimming cut 5 bases from V and 6 bases from J; bases unmatched to any gene: 13. The CDR3 runs to 15 residues. The CDR3 DNA is TGTGCCAGCAGCGCATCCGGGCCAGGGGGTTCCGAGCAGTACTTC. This codes for CASSASGPGGSEQYF.

The genes are TRBV5-1 and TRBJ1-4, with a tentative D call TRBD1 (5 bases). The V end was cut by 0 bases, the J end by 10 bases, with 19 bases between. CDR1 is SGHRS, CDR2 YFSETQ, per germline. This CDR3 region has 16 residues. CDR3 in amino acids: CASSLVYLGLGAKLFF. In DNA, the CDR3 is TGCGCCAGCAGCTTGGTCTACTTGGGTCTTGGGGCAAAACTGTTTTTT.

The chain couples TRBV13 to TRBJ2-7, with D tentatively TRBD2 (6 bases). V lost 8 bases and J 4 bases, leaving 15 bases between the germline ends. This CDR3 has 13 residues. Germline lookup yields CDR1 PRHDT and CDR2 FYEKMQ (reference sequence). In DNA, the CDR3 is TGTGCCAGCGGACGGGAGTCGCTTTACGAGCAGTACTTC. This translates into CASGRESLYEQYF.

The gene calls are TRBV28 and TRBJ2-7, with D tentatively TRBD1 (6 bases). Germline-derived CDR1 and CDR2 are MDHEN and SYDVKM. V was trimmed by 7 bases and J by 2 bases, leaving 18 bases between them. The CDR3 length is 15 residues. CDR3 DNA: TGTGCCAGCATCCCCCCCCAGGGGACAACCTACGAGCAGTACTTC. Its protein is CASIPPQGTTYEQYF. Full variable domain (missing parts from reference TRBV28 and TRBJ2-7): DVKVTQSSRYLVKRTGEKVFLECVQDMDHENMFWYRQDPGLGLRLIYFSYDVKMKEKGDIPEGYSVSREKKERFSLILESASTNQTSMYLCASIPPQGTTYEQYFGPGTRLTVT.

The chain uses TRBV11-2 and TRBJ2-7; TRBD1 aligns across 9 bases. CDR1 and CDR2 from the germline V gene are SGHAT and FQNNGV. Trimming took 5 bases from V and 5 from J; bases not matched to a gene: 10. This CDR3 contains 15 residues. The chain's CDR3 is CASSIWTGVGNEQYF. The CDR3 DNA reads TGTGCCAGCAGCATTTGGACAGGGGTCGGGAACGAGCAGTACTTC.

This clone was seen a handful of times. The V gene is TRBV5-1, the J gene TRBJ1-1; D is unclear. Germline lookup yields CDR1 SGHRS and CDR2 YFSETQ. Trimming stripped 0 bases from V and 1 base from J, with 7 bases between. This CDR3 is 14 amino acids long. DNA of the CDR3: TGCGCCAGCAGCTTGGATGGGCGGAACACTGAAGCTTTCTTT. It codes for CASSLDGRNTEAFF.